The subject of this entry is one T cell receptor beta chain. What it binds is unknown. Germline V gene sequence: CDR1 LNHNV, CDR2 YYDKDF (reference sequence). This CDR3 spans 16 amino acids. V was pared by 4 bases and J by 2 bases, with 6 bases of the junction left unmatched. Time point reported: after dendritic cell vaccination, including at tumor progression/relapse. These data are taken from a study of glioma-infiltrating T cells after dendritic cell vaccination. Looking at the study overall: Patients had newly diagnosed or recurrent glioblastoma and received dendritic cell vaccines.

The study's findings and limits: TCR clonality showed no direct relationship with survival.

Primers: 60 V beta forward and 13 J beta reverse. The repertoire was sequenced with immunoSEQ multiplex PCR; TCRdb's copy has only in-frame clones and lacks some. The repertoire has over 65,000 clones, 85% of them found once; the top ten carry roughly 8.4%. The specimen was blood, collected after dendritic cell vaccination. The rearrangement uses TRBV15 and TRBJ2-1, with TRBD1 matching 9 bases. The clonotype comes from a human donor with glioblastoma. CDR3 region: CATSKRQGGTYNEQFF. CDR3 sequence (DNA): TGTGCCACCAGCAAACGACAGGGGGGTACCTACAATGAGCAGTTCTTC. Supplemented by reference TRBV15 and TRBJ2-1, the full variable domain reads DAMVIQNPRYQVTQFGKPVTLSCSQTLNHNVMYWYQQKSSQAPKLLFHYYDKDFNNEADTPDNFQSRRPNTSFCFLDIRSPGLGDTAMYLCATSKRQGGTYNEQFFGPGTRLTVL.